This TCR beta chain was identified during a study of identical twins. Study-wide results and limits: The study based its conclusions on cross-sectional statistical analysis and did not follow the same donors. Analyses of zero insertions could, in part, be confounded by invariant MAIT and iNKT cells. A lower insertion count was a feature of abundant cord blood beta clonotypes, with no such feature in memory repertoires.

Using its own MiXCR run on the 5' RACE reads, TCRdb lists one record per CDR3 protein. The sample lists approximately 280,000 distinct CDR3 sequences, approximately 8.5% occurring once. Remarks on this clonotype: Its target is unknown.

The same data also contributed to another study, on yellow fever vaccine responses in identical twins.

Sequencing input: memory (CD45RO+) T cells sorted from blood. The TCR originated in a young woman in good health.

The CDR3 reads CASSLAPPSSYNEQFF. CDR3 bases: TGTGCCAGCAGTTTAGCACCCCCGAGCTCCTACAATGAGCAGTTCTTC. The chain links TRBV12-3 or TRBV12-4 to TRBJ2-1, with D hard to call. V dropped 0 bases and J dropped 0 bases, with 9 bases sitting between them. This CDR3 is built from 16 residues.